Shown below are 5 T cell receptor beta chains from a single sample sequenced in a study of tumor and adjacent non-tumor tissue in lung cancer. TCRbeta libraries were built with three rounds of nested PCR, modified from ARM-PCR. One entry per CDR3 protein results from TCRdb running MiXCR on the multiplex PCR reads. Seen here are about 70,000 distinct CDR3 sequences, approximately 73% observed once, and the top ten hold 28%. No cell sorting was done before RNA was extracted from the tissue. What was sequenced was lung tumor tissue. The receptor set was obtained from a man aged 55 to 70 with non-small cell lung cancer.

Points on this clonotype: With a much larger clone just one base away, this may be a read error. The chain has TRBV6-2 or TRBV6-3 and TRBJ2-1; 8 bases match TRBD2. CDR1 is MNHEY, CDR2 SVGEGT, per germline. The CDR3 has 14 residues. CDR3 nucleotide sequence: TGTGGCAGCAAGGAGCGGGGGCGAGGCAATGAGCAGCTCTTC. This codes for CGSKERGRGNEQLF.

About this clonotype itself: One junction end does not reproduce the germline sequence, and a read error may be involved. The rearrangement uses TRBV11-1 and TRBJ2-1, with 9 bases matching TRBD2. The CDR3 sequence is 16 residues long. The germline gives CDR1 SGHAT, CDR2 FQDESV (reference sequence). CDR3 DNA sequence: TGTGCGAGCAGCTCCGTGACTAGCGGTACCTACAATCAGCAGTTCTTC. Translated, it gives CASSSVTSGTYNQQFF.

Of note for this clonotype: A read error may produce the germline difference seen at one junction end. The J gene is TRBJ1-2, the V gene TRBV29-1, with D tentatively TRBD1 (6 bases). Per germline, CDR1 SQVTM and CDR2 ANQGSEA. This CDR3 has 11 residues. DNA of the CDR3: TGCTGCGTTGTCAGGGGCTATGGCTACACCTTC. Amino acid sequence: CCVVRGYGYTF.

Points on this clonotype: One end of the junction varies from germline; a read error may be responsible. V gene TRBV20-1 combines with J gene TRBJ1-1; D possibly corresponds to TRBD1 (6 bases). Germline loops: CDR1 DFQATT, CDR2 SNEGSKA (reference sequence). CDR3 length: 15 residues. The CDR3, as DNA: TGCTGTGCTAGCGCAGGGGCAAATCTGGACAATGAAGCTTTCTTT. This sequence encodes CCASAGANLDNEAFF.

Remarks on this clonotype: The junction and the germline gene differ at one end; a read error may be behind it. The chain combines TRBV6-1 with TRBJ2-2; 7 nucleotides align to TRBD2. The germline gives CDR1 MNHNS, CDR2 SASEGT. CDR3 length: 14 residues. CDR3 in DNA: TGTGCCAGCGGTGAAGGACTAGACACCGGGAAGCTGTTTTTT. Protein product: CASGEGLDTGKLFF.